The clone carrying this T cell receptor beta chain has just one count. The sample originates from a study of T-cell reconstitution after alpha-beta-depleted transplantation in children. The V end lost 4 bases, the J end lost 4 bases, and 7 bases lay between the germline ends. This CDR3 is built from 12 residues. Per germline, CDR1 SGHRS and CDR2 YFSETQ. During its preparation, the TCRbeta library received unique molecular identifiers. TCRdb redid the calling of the PCR reads with MiXCR, one entry per CDR3 protein. There are 350,000 to 500,000 distinct CDR3 sequences in the sample; approximately 41% occur only once, and around 29% lies in the top ten.

The gene calls are TRBV5-1 and TRBJ2-3; no definite D call. The sequenced sample was PBMCs, obtained before TCRalphabeta/CD19-depleted stem cell transplant. This clonotype was obtained from a girl aged 2 to 9 with aplastic anemia, due to receive a stem cell transplant. The CDR3 DNA reads TGCGCCAGCAGCGTGTCTGCAGATACGCAGTATTTT. It codes for CASSVSADTQYF.